A single sample is the source of the 29 T cell receptor beta chains below, sequenced in a study of Ad26.COV2.S vaccination and SARS-CoV-2 variants. Described treatment: roughly 20 received Ad26.COV2.S at low or high dose, single or two shots; 5 received placebo; per-sample allocation not given. It was on day 63 after the first vaccine or placebo injection that samples were taken. Using immunoSEQ multiplex PCR, the repertoire was profiled, and TCRdb retains in-frame clones only, with some absent. The top ten clones hold 1.5% to 2% of a sample with 440,000 or so clones, about nine tenths of them seen once. Here the sequenced sample was peripheral blood, taken in a trial of Ad26.COV2.S vaccine versus placebo. The receptor set was obtained from a person between 18 and 60 years old who received the Ad26.COV2.S COVID-19 vaccine or a placebo.

The genes are TRBV20-1 and TRBJ1-1, with 11 bases lining up with TRBD1. Germline values: CDR1 DFQATT, CDR2 SNEGSKA (reference sequence). Trimming took 3 bases from V and 4 from J; bases not matched to a gene: 4. This CDR3 comprises 14 residues. The chain's CDR3 is CSASTGTGGTEAFF. CDR3 sequence (DNA): TGCAGTGCTAGTACCGGGACAGGGGGCACTGAAGCTTTCTTT.

V and J are TRBV4-3 and TRBJ1-6, with unresolved D. Trimming removed 3 bases from V and 6 bases from J, with 12 bases in between. CDR3 length equals 15 residues. CDR1 is LGHNA, CDR2 YSLEER, per germline. This CDR3 is CASSQGRAINSPLHF. The CDR3 DNA sequence: TGCGCCAGCAGCCAGGGCCGGGCCATTAATTCACCCCTCCACTTT.

This chain connects TRBV21-1 to TRBJ2-3; TRBD1, the D gene given by the table, was not confirmed from the DNA. TRBV21-1 is classified as a pseudogene. The CDR3 length is 16 residues. The CDR3 loop is CASSKIFRCSTDTQYF. Written as DNA, the CDR3 is TGTGCCAGCAGCAAGATATTCAGGTGTAGCACAGATACGCAGTATTTT.

The CDR3 here is CASSFGGHYEQYF. CDR3 DNA: TGTGCCAGCAGTTTTGGGGGCCACTACGAGCAGTACTTC. V is TRBV12-3 or TRBV12-4 and J is TRBJ2-7, with D perhaps matching TRBD1 (6 bases). Trimming left V 3 bases short and J 3 bases short, with 9 bases between. The CDR3 has 13 residues.

CDR3 in DNA: TGTGCCAGCAGCAGGTGGGGGGGCTCTGAAGCTTTCTTT. It is translated as CASSRWGGSEAFF. This chain uses TRBV5-8 with TRBJ1-1; possible D gene TRBD1, 6 bases. The V gene's germline CDR1 is SGHTS and CDR2 YDEGEE. The V gene lost 4 bases and the J gene lost 6 bases, with 13 bases spanning the gap. This CDR3 comprises 13 residues.

The gene calls are TRBV2 and TRBJ2-1; 7 bases map to TRBD1. The CDR3 consists of 14 residues. V gave up 8 bases and J gave up 4 bases; unmatched junction bases: 8. Germline V gene sequence: CDR1 SNHLY, CDR2 FYNNEI. This chain's CDR3 is CASCRDSGYNEQFF. For the CDR3, the DNA is TGTGCCAGCTGCCGGGACAGCGGATACAATGAGCAGTTCTTC.

The chain has TRBV30 and TRBJ1-6; the match to TRBD1 covers 7 bases. This CDR3 contains 16 residues. Trimming took 0 bases from V and 6 from J; bases not matched to a gene: 8. The germline gives CDR1 GTSNPN, CDR2 SVGIG (reference sequence). The DNA of the CDR3 is TGTGCCTGGAGTGTTCGAGGGACAGCCCTTAATTCACCCCTCCACTTT. Encoded protein: CAWSVRGTALNSPLHF.

V gene TRBV6-4 combines with J gene TRBJ2-6; 8 nucleotides agree with TRBD1. Unmatched junction bases numbered 8, after V lost 6 bases and J lost 4 bases. Germline loops: CDR1 MRHNA, CDR2 SNTAGT. This CDR3 has 16 residues. The DNA for the CDR3 is TGTGCCAGCAGAGGACAGGGTGTTAGGGGGGCCAACGTCCTGACTTTC. It codes for CASRGQGVRGANVLTF.

The chain is built from TRBV4-3 and TRBJ2-5; possibly TRBD1 or TRBD2 for D (6 bases each). Germline assignment: CDR1 LGHNA and CDR2 YSLEER. The length of the CDR3 is 17 residues. The V and J ends lost 0 bases and 2 bases respectively, with 16 bases between them. Written as DNA, the CDR3 is TGCGCCAGCAGCCAAGATACCACCGGGGGCCTTCAAGAGACCCAGTACTTC. This codes for CASSQDTTGGLQETQYF.

The V and J genes are TRBV28 and TRBJ1-4; no firm D call. V was pared by 2 bases and J by 1 base, with 11 bases between. Germline loops: CDR1 MDHEN, CDR2 SYDVKM. CDR3 length: 16 amino acids. The CDR3 protein is CASSLDVFGTNEKLFF. The DNA of the CDR3 is TGTGCCAGCAGTTTAGACGTTTTCGGAACTAATGAAAAACTGTTTTTT.

This clone appeared a single time. The chain couples TRBV7-2 to TRBJ2-7, with a possible D match to TRBD2 (5 bases). Germline values: CDR1 SGHTA, CDR2 FQGNSA. Trimming shortened V by 4 bases and J by 5 bases, and 18 bases separated the two germline ends. The CDR3 extends over 15 amino acids. The CDR3 DNA sequence: TGTGCCAGCAGCTCGACCACCGCCGGGAATAACGAGCAGTACTTC. This codes for CASSSTTAGNNEQYF.

The table lists this clone with a count of one. This chain uses TRBV6-5 with TRBJ2-3; D is tentatively TRBD1 or TRBD2 (6 bases each). V lost 4 bases to trimming and J lost 2 bases, with 16 bases between them. The CDR3 spans 16 residues. From germline, CDR1 is MNHEY and CDR2 SVGAGI. DNA of the CDR3: TGTGCCAGCAGTTCAATTCTGGGGGGCCACACAGATACGCAGTATTTT. Translation: CASSSILGGHTDTQYF.

The chain carries TRBV28 and TRBJ2-7; TRBD1 is a possible D gene (6 bases). Germline V CDR1 and CDR2: MDHEN, SYDVKM. V was cut by 6 bases and J by 5 bases, with 29 bases left in between. The CDR3 extends over 18 amino acids. CDR3 sequence: CASSPGTYRVLIRNEQYF. The CDR3 region has the DNA TGTGCCAGCAGCCCCGGAACATACAGGGTTTTAATTAGAAACGAGCAGTACTTC.

V usage is TRBV6-1 and J usage is TRBJ2-3, with D perhaps given as TRBD1 or TRBD2 (5 bases each). This CDR3 contains 14 residues. Germline values: CDR1 MNHNS, CDR2 SASEGT. V lost 8 bases and J lost 6, with 18 bases in between. The CDR3 DNA reads TGTGCCAGCCAGCGGCGGACTGAGGGGGATACGCAGTATTTT. This translates into CASQRRTEGDTQYF.

This chain links TRBV5-1 with TRBJ2-7; D is perhaps TRBD2 (5 bases). The CDR3 length is 14 residues. V dropped 0 bases and J dropped 2 bases, with 9 bases sitting between them. Germline CDR1 and CDR2: SGHRS and YFSETQ. The CDR3: CASSLARAPYEQYF. The CDR3, as DNA: TGCGCCAGCAGCTTGGCGCGGGCCCCCTACGAGCAGTACTTC.

V usage is TRBV4-3 and J usage is TRBJ2-6; TRBD1 agrees at 7 bases. The trim removed 1 base at V and 1 base at J, leaving 4 bases unmatched. Looked up from germline, CDR1 is LGHNA and CDR2 is YSLEER. The CDR3 is 17 residues long. The CDR3 is CASSQGVQGSGANVLTF. CDR3 sequence (DNA): TGCGCCAGCAGCCAAGGAGTACAGGGGTCTGGGGCCAACGTCCTGACTTTC.

The J gene is TRBJ2-7, the V gene TRBV7-8; 7 nucleotides align to TRBD2. The germline V gene encodes CDR1 SGHVS and CDR2 FQNEAQ. This CDR3 comprises 14 residues. The V and J ends lost 5 bases and 6 bases, in that order; junction bases with no gene match: 10. The CDR3 DNA is TGTGCCAGCAGCAGCCGGGACTACCTTCGCGAGCAGTACTTC. It encodes CASSSRDYLREQYF. Together with reference TRBV7-8 and TRBJ2-7, the CDR3 gives the full variable domain: GAGVSQSPRYKVAKRGQDVALRCDPISGHVSLFWYQQALGQGPEFLTYFQNEAQLDKSGLPSDRFFAERPEGSVSTLKIQRTQQEDSAVYLCASSSRDYLREQYFGPGTRLTVT.

The rearrangement joins TRBV28 to TRBJ2-6; tentatively, D is TRBD2 (6 bases). This CDR3 is built from 19 residues. V lost 5 bases and J lost 0, with 20 bases in between. CDR1 and CDR2 from the germline V gene are MDHEN and SYDVKM. CDR3 in amino acids: CASSPSPGTSLSGANVLTF. The CDR3 bases are TGTGCCAGCAGTCCCTCCCCCGGGACTTCACTCTCTGGGGCCAACGTCCTGACTTTC.

This chain joins TRBV19 and TRBJ1-1; no reliable D call. V gave up 6 bases and J gave up 3 bases, with 2 bases separating them. Germline V gene sequence: CDR1 LNHDA, CDR2 SQIVND (reference sequence). CDR3 length: 10 amino acids. CDR3 sequence reads: CASRHTEAFF. DNA for the CDR3: TGTGCCAGTAGACACACTGAAGCTTTCTTT.

The chain is built from TRBV7-2 and TRBJ1-2; D is uncertain. The germline V gene has CDR1 SGHTA and CDR2 FQGNSA. V lost 5 bases and J lost 4, with 8 bases in between. The CDR3 totals 12 residues. The CDR3 loop is CASSLLSYGYTF. CDR3 DNA: TGTGCCAGCAGCCTTTTATCCTATGGCTACACCTTC.

The chain couples TRBV4-3 to TRBJ2-7, with 7 bases aligning to TRBD1. Germline CDR1 is LGHNA and CDR2 is YSLEER. Unmatched junction bases numbered 9, after V lost 0 bases and J lost 4 bases. The CDR3 sequence is 16 residues long. The CDR3 sequence is CASSQDWVDRSYEQYF. Written as DNA, the CDR3 is TGCGCCAGCAGCCAAGATTGGGTGGACAGGTCGTACGAGCAGTACTTC.

The rearrangement joins TRBV30 to TRBJ2-1; TRBD2 matches 13 bases. Per germline, CDR1 GTSNPN and CDR2 SVGIG (reference sequence). This CDR3 has 15 amino acids. J gave up 8 bases and V 0 bases, and 4 bases lay outside the gene matches. The CDR3 DNA reads TGTGCCTGGAGTGTGACTAGCGGGGGGTGGGATGAGCAGTTCTTC. Residues: CAWSVTSGGWDEQFF.

The CDR3 DNA reads TGTGCCAGCAGTCTCAATATAGGGGGAGGATCACCCCTCCACTTT. It specifies CASSLNIGGGSPLHF. This chain joins TRBV6-5 and TRBJ1-6; tentative D call: TRBD1 (6 bases). The V end lost 5 bases, the J end lost 10 bases, and 18 bases lay between the germline ends. The V gene's germline CDR1 is MNHEY and CDR2 SVGAGI. The CDR3 runs to 15 residues.

The chain is built from TRBV27 and TRBJ1-4; TRBD1 is a possible D gene (5 bases). The CDR3 runs 15 residues. Trimming removed 7 bases from V and 7 bases from J, with 19 bases in between. Per germline, CDR1 MNHEY and CDR2 SMNVEV (reference sequence). This chain's CDR3 is CASKAVGELREKLFF. The CDR3 DNA reads as TGTGCCAGCAAGGCGGTGGGGGAACTCCGTGAAAAACTGTTTTTT.

Only a few counts were recorded for this clone. The genes are TRBV6-5 and TRBJ1-2; 7 positions agree with TRBD1. The germline gives CDR1 MNHEY, CDR2 SVGAGI. The CDR3 is made up of 13 amino acids. V lost 2 bases to trimming and J lost 8 bases; unmatched junction nucleotides: 5. As DNA, the CDR3 is TGTGCCAGCAGTTACACAGGGGAAAGGGGCTACACCTTC. Translation gives CASSYTGERGYTF.

As to this clone: In the same sample, other DNA sequences code for this CDR3. The chain has TRBV19 and TRBJ2-7; D not resolved. This CDR3 comprises 14 residues. V was clipped by 1 base and J by 3 bases, with 10 bases between them. CDR1 and CDR2 (germline): LNHDA, SQIVND (reference sequence). The CDR3 sequence: CASSIGSGSYEQYF. CDR3 sequence (DNA): TGTGCCAGTAGTATAGGGTCGGGCAGCTACGAGCAGTACTTC.

The V and J genes are TRBV11-2 and TRBJ2-2; 10 nucleotides align to TRBD1. J was trimmed by 0 bases and V by 4 bases; bases with no gene match: 8. Germline values: CDR1 SGHAT, CDR2 FQNNGV. This CDR3 comprises 18 residues. For the CDR3, the DNA is TGTGCCAGCAGCTACCTTTTGGGGACAGGGGCGAACACCGGGGAGCTGTTTTTT. Its translation is CASSYLLGTGANTGELFF.

The chain is built from TRBV19 and TRBJ1-1, with 7 bases lining up with TRBD1. There are 15 residues in the CDR3. After removal of 4 bases from V and 1 base from J, the junction contained 6 bases not matched to a gene. Germline V gives CDR1 LNHDA, CDR2 SQIVND (reference sequence). CDR3 amino acids: CASSKIGGPNTEAFF. The CDR3 DNA reads TGTGCCAGTAGTAAAATAGGGGGCCCGAACACTGAAGCTTTCTTT.

This rearrangement joins TRBV19 to TRBJ2-2; weak D call: TRBD1 (5 bases). This CDR3 comprises 16 residues. The ends were cut back, 1 base at V and 5 bases at J, with 14 bases in the middle. From germline, CDR1 is LNHDA and CDR2 SQIVND (reference sequence). The CDR3 region is CASSIGQGLRTGELFF. The CDR3, as DNA: TGTGCCAGTAGTATAGGTCAGGGCCTGAGGACCGGGGAGCTGTTTTTT.